Following are 16 T cell receptor beta chains from one sample sequenced in a study of neoadjuvant anti-PD-1 for oral cavity cancer. This table comes from immunoSEQ multiplex PCR, and its TCRdb copy is limited to in-frame clones, with some not included. The sample contains 35,000 to 40,000 clones, 35% to 40% of which appear only once. The time point denotes: after neoadjuvant nivolumab, at surgical resection. Sequencing used tumor tissue, obtained after nivolumab (anti-PD-1) treatment. The receptor set was obtained from a person aged 35-79 years with oral cavity squamous cell carcinoma.

The genes are TRBV5-1 and TRBJ2-5; TRBD2 matches 10 bases. Germline-derived CDR1 and CDR2 are SGHRS and YFSETQ. CDR3 length: 16 amino acids. V lost 4 bases, J lost 5 bases, and 11 bases stayed unmatched. The CDR3: CASSPSSSGSGETQYF. CDR3 DNA: TGCGCCAGCAGCCCATCATCTAGCGGGAGTGGGGAGACCCAGTACTTC. The full variable domain, completed using reference TRBV5-1 and TRBJ2-5, is KAGVTQTPRYLIKTRGQQVTLSCSPISGHRSVSWYQQTPGQGLQFLFEYFSETQRNKGNFPGRFSGRQFSNSRSEMNVSTLELGDSALYLCASSPSSSGSGETQYFGPGTRLLVL.

The rearrangement joins TRBV5-1 to TRBJ2-7, with 12 bases lining up with TRBD2. Trimming removed 4 bases from V and 2 bases from J; junction bases left unmatched: 4. The CDR3 covers 15 residues. From germline, CDR1 is SGHRS and CDR2 YFSETQ. CDR3: CASSPTSGRTYEQYF. In DNA, the CDR3 is TGCGCCAGCAGCCCCACTAGCGGGAGGACCTACGAGCAGTACTTC.

The chain joins TRBV29-1 to TRBJ1-5, with unresolved D. V lost 6 bases and J lost 3, with 12 bases in between. Germline assignment: CDR1 SQVTM and CDR2 ANQGSEA. The CDR3 is 13 amino acids. CDR3: CSVSPAINQPQHF. The CDR3 DNA reads TGCAGCGTCTCTCCGGCGATCAATCAGCCCCAGCATTTT.

This sequence joins TRBV28 and TRBJ1-1; the D is unclear. Trimming cost V 3 bases and J 2 bases, with 13 bases left between them. The CDR3 length is 15 residues. Germline lookup yields CDR1 MDHEN and CDR2 SYDVKM. This CDR3 is CASSFVDRVNTEAFF. CDR3 sequence (DNA): TGTGCCAGCAGTTTCGTTGATAGGGTAAACACTGAAGCTTTCTTT. The whole variable domain, remainder taken from reference TRBV28 and TRBJ1-1, is DVKVTQSSRYLVKRTGEKVFLECVQDMDHENMFWYRQDPGLGLRLIYFSYDVKMKEKGDIPEGYSVSREKKERFSLILESASTNQTSMYLCASSFVDRVNTEAFFGQGTRLTVV.

This clone was recorded a few times. V and J are TRBV12-5 and TRBJ2-1; D unclear. The CDR3 has 15 residues. Trimming took off 3 bases at V and 0 bases at J, with 9 bases between the two ends. Germline lookup yields CDR1 LGHNT and CDR2 FRNRAP. The CDR3 protein is CASGFGSSSYNEQFF. CDR3 DNA sequence: TGTGCTAGTGGTTTTGGGTCGAGCTCCTACAATGAGCAGTTCTTC. The full variable domain, rest sourced from reference TRBV12-5 and TRBJ2-1, is DARVTQTPRHKVTEMGQEVTMRCQPILGHNTVFWYRQTMMQGLELLAYFRNRAPLDDSGMPKDRFSAEMPDATLATLKIQPSEPRDSAVYFCASGFGSSSYNEQFFGPGTRLTVL.

This rearrangement joins TRBV11-2 to TRBJ2-1; maybe TRBD2 (6 bases). Trimming removed 0 bases at V and 3 bases at J, with 9 bases between. CDR1 and CDR2 (germline): SGHAT, FQNNGV. The length of the CDR3 is 15 residues. DNA for the CDR3: TGTGCCAGCAGCTTAGAGGCGGACTACTACAATGAGCAGTTCTTC. Protein product: CASSLEADYYNEQFF.

V and J are TRBV6-6 and TRBJ1-1; D ambiguous. V lost 0 bases and J lost 7, with 9 bases in between. Germline V lookup: CDR1 MNHNY, CDR2 SVGAGI (reference sequence). The CDR3 has 13 residues. The DNA for the CDR3 is TGTGCCAGCAGTTACTCGGGCAGCCATGAAGCTTTCTTT. This translates into CASSYSGSHEAFF.

As for this clone: This likely stems from a read error, as it lies one base from a far larger clone. V gene TRBV4-2 combines with J gene TRBJ2-5; D is unclear. The CDR3 covers 11 residues. With 0 bases removed from V and 4 bases from J, the gap between germline ends came to 0 bases. Germline-derived CDR1 and CDR2 are LGHNA and YNFKEQ. CDR3 nucleotides: TGTGCCAGCAGCCAAGAAGAGACCCAGTACTTC. Protein: CASSQEETQYF.

A few counts support this clone. The chain has TRBV10-3 and TRBJ1-4; D call uncertain. Germline CDR1 and CDR2: ENHRY and SYGVKD. The CDR3 has 15 amino acids. Trimming removed 3 bases from V and 6 bases from J, with 14 bases in between. As DNA, the CDR3 is TGTGCCATCAGTGACCCGGCAGGTAGACATGAAAAACTGTTTTTT. The encoded protein is CAISDPAGRHEKLFF.

V usage is TRBV18 and J usage is TRBJ2-7; D unresolved. The germline V gene has CDR1 KGHSH and CDR2 LQKENI. The CDR3 sequence is 15 residues long. Trimming took off 1 base at V and 0 bases at J, with 10 bases between the two ends. The CDR3 reads CASSPRSGSSYEQYF. CDR3 nucleotides: TGTGCCAGCTCACCACGGTCCGGGTCCTCCTACGAGCAGTACTTC.

The chain is built from TRBV29-1 and TRBJ2-3, with a weak D call TRBD2 (6 bases). Deletions cut 8 bases from V and 0 bases from J, with 15 bases between. The CDR3 loop spans 14 amino acids. Per the germline V gene, CDR1 is SQVTM and CDR2 is ANQGSEA. CDR3 in amino acids: CSQRTGTSTDTQYF. The CDR3 DNA reads as TGCAGCCAAAGGACCGGGACTAGCACAGATACGCAGTATTTT.

Only a few counts were recorded for this clone. This chain joins TRBV28 and TRBJ2-5; D is perhaps TRBD1 (6 bases). CDR3 size: 13 residues. The germline V gene has CDR1 MDHEN and CDR2 SYDVKM. V lost 6 bases to trimming and J lost 5 bases, with 13 bases between them. CDR3 in DNA: TGTGCCAGCAGGGACCGGGACATCGAGACCCAGTACTTC. This codes for CASRDRDIETQYF.

J is TRBJ1-5 and V is TRBV6-5; the D gene is possibly TRBD1 (5 bases). The CDR3 loop spans 15 amino acids. Germline V gives CDR1 MNHEY, CDR2 SVGAGI. V lost 6 bases to trimming and J lost 1 base, with 13 bases between them. Here the CDR3 DNA reads TGTGCCAGCAGCTCTAGCGGGACCAGCAATCAGCCCCAGCATTTT. It codes for CASSSSGTSNQPQHF.

The V gene is TRBV18, the J gene TRBJ2-3, with D tentatively TRBD2 (6 bases). V gave up 2 bases and J gave up 3 bases, with 15 bases separating them. Germline V CDR1 and CDR2: KGHSH, LQKENI. CDR3 length: 16 amino acids. The CDR3 region is CASSPGAGYTTDTQYF. The CDR3 nucleotides are TGTGCCAGCTCACCAGGGGCGGGATATACAACAGATACGCAGTATTTT. The variable domain in full, completed from reference TRBV18 and TRBJ2-3, reads NAGVMQNPRHLVRRRGQEARLRCSPMKGHSHVYWYRQLPEEGLKFMVYLQKENIIDESGMPKERFSAEFPKEGPSILRIQQVVRGDSAAYFCASSPGAGYTTDTQYFGPGTRLTVL.

This rearrangement joins TRBV28 to TRBJ2-6, with a possible D match to TRBD1 (6 bases). V was pared by 5 bases and J by 2 bases, with 10 bases between. The CDR3 is 15 residues long. Germline CDR1 and CDR2: MDHEN and SYDVKM. In nucleotides, the CDR3 is TGTGCCAGCAGTCTTTACAGGGCTGGGGCCAACGTCCTGACTTTC. Encoded protein: CASSLYRAGANVLTF. The variable domain in full, completed from reference TRBV28 and TRBJ2-6, reads DVKVTQSSRYLVKRTGEKVFLECVQDMDHENMFWYRQDPGLGLRLIYFSYDVKMKEKGDIPEGYSVSREKKERFSLILESASTNQTSMYLCASSLYRAGANVLTFGAGSRLTVL.

This clone was seen more than once but under ten times. The gene calls are TRBV19 and TRBJ2-1, with D possibly TRBD2 on 5 matching bases. Trimming cost V 1 base and J 1 base, with 8 bases left between them. This CDR3 is 15 amino acids long. Germline CDR1 LNHDA, CDR2 SQIVND (reference sequence). CDR3: CASSIGRLSYNEQFF. DNA for the CDR3: TGTGCCAGTAGTATAGGGAGGCTATCCTACAATGAGCAGTTCTTC.